Below, 26 T cell receptor beta chains from the same sample are listed, as sequenced in a study of shared clonotypes between healthy human individuals. Cells designated naive CD8 were CD45RO-negative and were positively selected for CCR7, with terminally differentiated effector memory CD45RA+ cells excluded. The protocol was immunoSEQ multiplex PCR, while the TCRdb copy is restricted to in-frame clones and leaves out a portion. The sample lists approximately 2,000,000 clones, just over 90% occurring once. Sample: naive CD8+ T cells from PBMCs. The receptor set was obtained from a man between 18 and 35 years old in good health. Some clones in this sample may be carry-over from other donors' samples.

The DNA of the CDR3 is TGTGCCAGCAGCGTAGGGTCTAGTGCCGGCTACGAGCAGTACTTC. It specifies CASSVGSSAGYEQYF. The chain carries TRBV9 and TRBJ2-7; no definite D call. Trimming took off 0 bases at V and 3 bases at J, with 13 bases between the two ends. There are 15 residues in the CDR3. Germline assignment: CDR1 SGDLS and CDR2 YYNGEE.

The rearrangement links TRBV7-3 to TRBJ2-1, with D perhaps being TRBD1 or TRBD2 (5 bases each). Germline CDR1 and CDR2: SGHTA and FQGTGA. Trimming stripped 5 bases from V and 0 bases from J, with 14 bases between. The CDR3 runs to 16 residues. The CDR3 reads CASSPRSGPSYNEQFF. The CDR3 DNA follows: TGTGCCAGCAGCCCTCGGTCGGGACCCTCCTACAATGAGCAGTTCTTC.

This chain uses TRBV4-3 with TRBJ1-1, with 7 bases lining up with TRBD1. The CDR3 has 18 residues. Germline V gene sequence: CDR1 LGHNA, CDR2 YSLEER. V dropped 1 base and J dropped 4; count of bases not matched to a gene: 15. In DNA form, the CDR3 reads TGCGCCAGCAGCCAAGTCCCTCCGGAGGAGGGGGCGGGCACTGAAGCTTTCTTT. This gives the protein CASSQVPPEEGAGTEAFF.

The J gene is TRBJ1-1, the V gene TRBV5-1; D gene uncertain. The V gene lost 1 base and the J gene lost 1 base, with 8 bases spanning the gap. The CDR3 is made up of 14 amino acids. CDR1 SGHRS and CDR2 YFSETQ come from the germline V gene. The CDR3 is CASSLFRKNTEAFF. The CDR3 bases are TGCGCCAGCAGCTTGTTCCGAAAGAACACTGAAGCTTTCTTT.

The CDR3 loop reads CASSDRDLPDTQYF. The CDR3 region has the DNA TGTGCCAGCAGCGACCGGGACCTCCCAGATACGCAGTATTTT. J is TRBJ2-3 and V is TRBV7-6; D could derive from TRBD1 or TRBD2 (5 bases each). The ends were cut back, 5 bases at V and 4 bases at J, with 13 bases in the middle. Germline CDR1 and CDR2: SGHVS and FNYEAQ. The CDR3 contains 14 residues. Full variable domain (rest looked up from reference TRBV7-6 and TRBJ2-3): GAGVSQSPRYKVTKRGQDVALRCDPISGHVSLYWYRQALGQGPEFLTYFNYEAQQDKSGLPNDRFSAERPEGSISTLTIQRTEQRDSAMYRCASSDRDLPDTQYFGPGTRLTVL.

This sequence joins TRBV2 and TRBJ2-1; D is uncertain. V dropped 2 bases and J dropped 2 bases, with 7 bases sitting between them. Germline lookup yields CDR1 SNHLY and CDR2 FYNNEI. The CDR3 is 14 amino acids. The CDR3 DNA sequence: TGTGCCAGCAGTGAAAGGAGCCCCTACAATGAGCAGTTCTTC. Translated, it gives CASSERSPYNEQFF. Complete variable domain (other parts from reference TRBV2 and TRBJ2-1): EPEVTQTPSHQVTQMGQEVILRCVPISNHLYFYWYRQILGQKVEFLVSFYNNEISEKSEIFDDQFSVERPDGSNFTLKIRSTKLEDSAMYFCASSERSPYNEQFFGPGTRLTVL.

The chain uses TRBV19 and TRBJ2-1, with a weak D call TRBD2 (6 bases). Germline CDR1 reads LNHDA; CDR2 reads SQIVND (reference sequence). CDR3 length: 15 amino acids. Trimming took 4 bases from V and 3 from J, leaving 13 bases between them. The CDR3 nucleotides read TGTGCCAGTAGTACTCCGATCGGGAGCTACAATGAGCAGTTCTTC. It specifies CASSTPIGSYNEQFF.

The rearrangement uses TRBV6-4 and TRBJ2-5; the D is unclear. The CDR3 loop spans 15 amino acids. Trimming left V 5 bases short and J 5 bases short, with 18 bases between. Germline CDR1 is MRHNA and CDR2 is SNTAGT. The CDR3 region has the DNA TGTGCCAGCAGTCAAACCATGGGAACCCCCGAGACCCAGTACTTC. Translation gives CASSQTMGTPETQYF.

This chain links TRBV28 with TRBJ2-3, with 7 nucleotides matching TRBD2. Per the germline V gene, CDR1 is MDHEN and CDR2 is SYDVKM. The CDR3 spans 15 residues. J lost 5 bases, V lost 2 bases, and 7 bases had no gene match. The CDR3 sequence: CASSLAGVIVDTQYF. In nucleotides, the CDR3 is TGTGCCAGCAGTTTAGCGGGAGTTATAGTAGATACGCAGTATTTT. Full variable domain (remainder filled in from reference TRBV28 and TRBJ2-3): DVKVTQSSRYLVKRTGEKVFLECVQDMDHENMFWYRQDPGLGLRLIYFSYDVKMKEKGDIPEGYSVSREKKERFSLILESASTNQTSMYLCASSLAGVIVDTQYFGPGTRLTVL.

V is TRBV7-7 and J is TRBJ1-1; D unclear. This CDR3 region has 14 residues. CDR1 is SSHAT and CDR2 is FNYEAQ in the germline V gene (reference sequence). V was trimmed by 5 bases and J by 0 bases, leaving 10 bases between them. The CDR3 DNA follows: TGTGCCAGCAGCCCTTTCGGGGTGAACACTGAAGCTTTCTTT. Translated: CASSPFGVNTEAFF. Drawing the rest from reference TRBV7-7 and TRBJ1-1, the complete variable domain is GAGVSQSPRYKVTKRGQDVTLRCDPISSHATLYWYQQALGQGPEFLTYFNYEAQPDKSGLPSDRFSAERPEGSISTLTIQRTEQRDSAMYRCASSPFGVNTEAFFGQGTRLTVV.

This chain uses TRBV25-1 with TRBJ2-1, with 8 bases matching TRBD2. Unmatched junction bases numbered 5, after V lost 4 bases and J lost 0 bases. In germline, CDR1 is MGHDK, CDR2 SYGVNS. The CDR3 contains 16 residues. This CDR3 is CASSARLAFSYNEQFF. For the CDR3, the DNA is TGTGCCAGCAGTGCGCGACTAGCGTTCTCCTACAATGAGCAGTTCTTC.

The chain recombines TRBV4-1 with TRBJ2-3; TRBD1 might be the D (6 bases). Germline CDR1 reads MGHRA; CDR2 reads YSYEKL. V dropped 3 bases and J dropped 1 base, with 17 bases sitting between them. The CDR3 covers 17 residues. The CDR3 nucleotides read TGCGCCAGCAGCCAGAGGGCAGGGACACTTCGCACAGATACGCAGTATTTT. This encodes CASSQRAGTLRTDTQYF.

The chain is built from TRBV15 and TRBJ2-7; 9 nucleotides match TRBD1. J was trimmed by 3 bases and V by 0 bases; bases with no gene match: 6. In germline, CDR1 is LNHNV, CDR2 YYDKDF (reference sequence). This CDR3 contains 16 residues. In nucleotides, the CDR3 is TGTGCCACCAGCAGAGATCGGGGGACAGGGCTCTACGAGCAGTACTTC. It translates to CATSRDRGTGLYEQYF.

The rearrangement joins TRBV15 to TRBJ1-5, with TRBD1 identical over 7 bases. CDR1 LNHNV and CDR2 YYDKDF come from the germline V gene (reference sequence). This CDR3 has 14 residues. Trimming at V came to 5 bases and at J to 2 bases, leaving 3 bases not matched to a gene. The CDR3: CATSVDRGNQPQHF. The DNA of the CDR3 is TGTGCCACCAGCGTCGACAGGGGCAATCAGCCCCAGCATTTT.

V usage is TRBV7-8 and J usage is TRBJ2-3; 8 positions match TRBD2. The CDR3 extends over 16 amino acids. Per the germline V gene, CDR1 is SGHVS and CDR2 is FQNEAQ. V lost 5 bases and J lost 3; bases outside the gene matches: 10. The CDR3 loop reads CASSPSAGGPTDTQYF. CDR3 bases: TGTGCCAGCAGCCCCTCGGCGGGAGGTCCAACAGATACGCAGTATTTT. Full variable domain (missing parts from reference TRBV7-8 and TRBJ2-3): GAGVSQSPRYKVAKRGQDVALRCDPISGHVSLFWYQQALGQGPEFLTYFQNEAQLDKSGLPSDRFFAERPEGSVSTLKIQRTQQEDSAVYLCASSPSAGGPTDTQYFGPGTRLTVL.

The rearrangement links TRBV11-2 to TRBJ1-2, with D maybe TRBD1 (6 bases). Trimming removed 5 bases from V and 3 bases from J, with 10 bases in between. Looked up from germline, CDR1 is SGHAT and CDR2 is FQNNGV. CDR3 length: 13 amino acids. The DNA for the CDR3 is TGTGCCAGCAGCCGGGACAACTACTATGGCTACACCTTC. This translates into CASSRDNYYGYTF. Supplemented by reference TRBV11-2 and TRBJ1-2, the full variable domain reads EAGVAQSPRYKIIEKRQSVAFWCNPISGHATLYWYQQILGQGPKLLIQFQNNGVVDDSQLPKDRFSAERLKGVDSTLKIQPAKLEDSAVYLCASSRDNYYGYTFGSGTRLTVV.

The CDR3 loop reads CASKTRGKSPPSGANVLTF. CDR3 in DNA: TGTGCCAGCAAGACCAGGGGGAAAAGCCCCCCGTCCGGGGCCAACGTCCTGACTTTC. J is TRBJ2-6 and V is TRBV27; 7 bases are a match to TRBD1. V dropped 7 bases and J dropped 4; count of bases not matched to a gene: 19. The CDR3 is 19 residues long. Germline V gene data show CDR1 as MNHEY and CDR2 as SMNVEV (reference sequence).

With regard to this clone: Other nucleotide sequences from this sample produce the same CDR3. This chain uses TRBV19 with TRBJ2-7; 9 nucleotides agree with TRBD1. Germline assignment: CDR1 LNHDA and CDR2 SQIVND (reference sequence). The CDR3 length is 13 residues. The V and J ends lost 5 bases and 3 bases, in that order; junction bases with no gene match: 2. CDR3 nucleotide sequence: TGTGCCAGTAGTGAGACAGGGGGCTACGAGCAGTACTTC. This translates into CASSETGGYEQYF.

This chain links TRBV15 with TRBJ2-5; weak D call: TRBD1 (5 bases). The CDR3 runs to 17 residues. The V end lost 0 bases, the J end lost 4 bases, and 18 bases lay between the germline ends. The V gene's germline CDR1 is LNHNV and CDR2 YYDKDF (reference sequence). The CDR3 sequence is CATSRDQGPGRGETQYF. CDR3 DNA: TGTGCCACCAGCAGAGATCAAGGACCAGGGCGAGGAGAGACCCAGTACTTC.

The chain combines TRBV7-9 with TRBJ2-7; D call uncertain. In germline, CDR1 is SEHNR, CDR2 FQNEAQ (reference sequence). V lost 7 bases to trimming and J lost 0 bases, with 10 bases between them. This CDR3 spans 13 amino acids. DNA of the CDR3: TGTGCCAGCATTAATTCGACCTCCTACGAGCAGTACTTC. This translates into CASINSTSYEQYF.

V gene TRBV2 combines with J gene TRBJ1-5; tentatively, D is TRBD1 (5 bases). The V gene's germline CDR1 is SNHLY and CDR2 FYNNEI. The germline V and J ends were trimmed by 5 bases and 0 bases, with 8 bases remaining between them. The CDR3 length is 14 residues. CDR3 protein: CASSQGYSNQPQHF. The CDR3 nucleotides read TGTGCCAGCAGTCAGGGATATAGCAATCAGCCCCAGCATTTT.

The chain joins TRBV4-1 to TRBJ2-7, with 9 bases lining up with TRBD1. Germline V gene lookup returns CDR1 MGHRA and CDR2 YSYEKL. The J segment lost 3 bases and the V segment lost 4 bases, leaving 7 bases of the junction unmatched. The CDR3 is made up of 15 amino acids. CDR3 amino acids: CASSRNRGRLYEQYF. The CDR3 DNA sequence: TGCGCCAGCAGCCGGAACAGGGGGCGTCTCTACGAGCAGTACTTC.

This chain joins TRBV19 and TRBJ1-5; weak D call: TRBD1 (5 bases). Trimming cost V 2 bases and J 5 bases, with 10 bases left between them. The V gene's germline CDR1 is LNHDA and CDR2 SQIVND (reference sequence). The CDR3 runs 14 residues. In DNA form, the CDR3 reads TGTGCCAGTAGTATAATGGTGGGGGATCAGCCCCAGCATTTT. Translating it yields CASSIMVGDQPQHF.

This chain joins TRBV27 and TRBJ2-3, with TRBD2 identical over 12 bases. V shed 1 base and J 4 bases; nucleotides not matched to a gene: 18. Germline V gene sequence: CDR1 MNHEY, CDR2 SMNVEV (reference sequence). This CDR3 has 21 residues. The CDR3 spells CASSLFAWTSGEGWRADTQYF. CDR3 nucleotides: TGTGCCAGCAGTTTATTTGCCTGGACTAGCGGGGAGGGGTGGCGGGCAGATACGCAGTATTTT.

The V call is TRBV9, the J call TRBJ1-1; D is uncertain. Trimming took 0 bases from V and 7 from J, leaving 4 bases between them. This CDR3 has 11 amino acids. The germline V gene encodes CDR1 SGDLS and CDR2 YYNGEE. DNA of the CDR3: TGTGCCAGCAGCGTAGGGGTTGAAGCTTTCTTT. Protein: CASSVGVEAFF.

The chain uses TRBV6-5 and TRBJ2-3, with D possibly TRBD2 on 6 matching bases. V was shortened by 3 bases and J by 6 bases, with 13 bases between the two germline ends. Germline V gives CDR1 MNHEY, CDR2 SVGAGI. The CDR3 length is 14 residues. The CDR3 spells CASSYDGRLDTQYF. CDR3 bases: TGTGCCAGCAGTTATGACGGGAGACTGGATACGCAGTATTTT.